This T cell receptor beta chain came from a study of human thymus T cells (TCRdb year 2020). Some background on the complete study: The study used eight infant thymus samples plus four related peripheral blood samples to characterize TCR alpha and beta repertoires. Donor ages ranging from about 7 to 250 days were recorded, and over 5 male and a couple of female infants were included in the cohort.

The immunoSEQ multiplex PCR assay was used to amplify the TCRB and TCRAD loci from a standardized amount of quality-controlled genomic DNA. The V(D)J region was spanned by amplicons of a length sufficient to cover the CDR3 and to identify V and J genes. Amplicon sequencing was performed on an Illumina platform through the commercial immunoSEQ service. The study's processing was this. Primer bias and sequencing errors were corrected using previously described methods, and TCRAD and TCRB definitions followed the IMGT database. Repertoires were analysed with immunoSEQ Analyzer 3.0 and VDJTools, covering basic statistics, V/J segment usage, diversity estimates, rarefaction and pairwise overlap. Diversity was estimated using the Chao1, ChaoE, Efron-Thisted, Shannon and inverse Simpson indices, and was also estimated on datasets down-sampled to the size of the smallest sample. For repertoire overlap, CDR3 nucleotide sequence, V gene and J gene had to match strictly, and clustering was done by Jaccard-based multidimensional scaling. TCRdb mirrors the immuneACCESS table, restricted to in-frame sequences. Some clones are absent from its copies; in checked studies, under half trace to an unresolved V gene, and the reason for the others is unknown. That table furnishes V, J and clone size, whereas the DNA furnished D and trimming. The sample data list about 78,000 clones, and 90% to 98% of these were observed just once. 0.031% of the sample is in the top ten clones.

The thymus tissue came from surgical resects taken out during corrective cardiac surgery. In Finland, the donors were immunologically healthy infants who were having open corrective cardiac surgery for congenital heart defects. Thymocytes were mechanically released from the tissue and were stored as pellets of roughly 10-32 million cells at -70 degrees C. Genomic DNA was extracted from frozen cell pellets with a QIAsymphony instrument. Paper-wide results and their limitations: On average, roughly 810,000 unique TCRB clonotypes were obtained from thymus samples, compared with approximately 80,000 from blood samples. Both the thymic and the peripheral blood repertoires appeared to show biased V and J gene segment usage. According to the related research, thymic TCR repertoires were highly overlapping among unrelated individuals.

The germline V gene gives CDR1 as SGDLS and CDR2 as YYNGEE. V drops 0 bases and J drops 7 bases, leaving 8 bases in between. From the cysteine up to the phenylalanine, the CDR3 has a length of 13 residues. CDR3 DNA only is kept here, 39 bases in frame from base 1. Concerning this clone itself: It lacks a known antigen. Nothing much larger sits one base from this clone, and base qualities are not available.

The receptor comes from a boy under two years old with a congenital heart defect but otherwise immunologically healthy. The rearranged chain carries TRBV9 and TRBJ2-1, and perhaps TRBD2 as D gene, on 5 matching bases. Sequenced material: thymus tissue. CDR3 loop: CASSVVSGNEQFF. The DNA sequence is TGTGCCAGCAGCGTAGTCTCGGGAAATGAGCAGTTCTTC.